What follows describes a single T cell receptor beta chain. V was pared by 5 bases and J by 2 bases, with 16 bases between. Germline V gene sequence: CDR1 SEHNR, CDR2 FQNEAQ (reference sequence). There are 16 residues in the CDR3. The data derive from a study of control samples from healthy donors and cancer patients. Assay: immunoSEQ multiplex PCR; the TCRdb copy retains only in-frame clones and omits some. This sample has some 140,000 clones, with around 95% found just once. Sequencing was performed on blood. V gene TRBV7-9 combines with J gene TRBJ1-3, with D uncertain. This TCR derives from a man between 35 and 55 years old in good health. For the CDR3, the DNA is TGTGCCAGCAGCCTCTCAGGACCGGGAACTGGAAACACCATATATTTT. It translates to CASSLSGPGTGNTIYF. The full variable domain, with the rest looked up from reference TRBV7-9 and TRBJ1-3, is DTGVSQNPRHKITKRGQNVTFRCDPISEHNRLYWYRQTLGQGPEFLTYFQNEAQLEKSRLLSDRFSAERPKGSFSTLEIQRTEQGDSAMYLCASSLSGPGTGNTIYFGEGSWLTVV.